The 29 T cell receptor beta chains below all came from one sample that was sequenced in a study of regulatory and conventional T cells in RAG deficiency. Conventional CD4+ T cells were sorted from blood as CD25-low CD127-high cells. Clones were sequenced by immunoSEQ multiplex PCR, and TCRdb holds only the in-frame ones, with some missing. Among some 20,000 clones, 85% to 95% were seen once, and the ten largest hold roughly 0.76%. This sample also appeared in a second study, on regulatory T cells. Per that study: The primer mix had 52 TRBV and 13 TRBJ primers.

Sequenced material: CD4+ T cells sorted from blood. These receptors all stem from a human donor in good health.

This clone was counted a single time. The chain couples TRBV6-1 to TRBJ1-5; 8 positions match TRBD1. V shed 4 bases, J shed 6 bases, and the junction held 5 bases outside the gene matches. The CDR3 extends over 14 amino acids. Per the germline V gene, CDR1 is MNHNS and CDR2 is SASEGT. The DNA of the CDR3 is TGTGCCAGCAGTGCGGGACAGGTGTTTCAGCCCCAGCATTTT. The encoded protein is CASSAGQVFQPQHF.

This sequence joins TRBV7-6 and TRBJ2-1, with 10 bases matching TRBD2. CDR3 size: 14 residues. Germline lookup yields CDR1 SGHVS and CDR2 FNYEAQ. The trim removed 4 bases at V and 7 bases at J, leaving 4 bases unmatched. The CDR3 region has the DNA TGTGCCAGCAGCTCTAGCGGGGGAGGTAATGAGCAGTTCTTC. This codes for CASSSSGGGNEQFF. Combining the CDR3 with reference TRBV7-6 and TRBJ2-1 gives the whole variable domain GAGVSQSPRYKVTKRGQDVALRCDPISGHVSLYWYRQALGQGPEFLTYFNYEAQQDKSGLPNDRFSAERPEGSISTLTIQRTEQRDSAMYRCASSSSGGGNEQFFGPGTRLTVL.

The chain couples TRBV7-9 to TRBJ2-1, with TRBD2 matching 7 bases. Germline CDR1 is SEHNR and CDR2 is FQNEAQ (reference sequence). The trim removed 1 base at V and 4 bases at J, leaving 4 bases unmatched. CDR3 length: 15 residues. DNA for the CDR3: TGTGCCAGCAGCTTAGTTAGCGGGCATTACAATGAGCAGTTCTTC. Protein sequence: CASSLVSGHYNEQFF.

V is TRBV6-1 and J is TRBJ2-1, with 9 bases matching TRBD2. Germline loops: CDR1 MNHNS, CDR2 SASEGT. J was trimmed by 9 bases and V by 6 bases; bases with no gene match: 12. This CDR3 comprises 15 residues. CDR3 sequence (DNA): TGTGCCAGCAGACACCCAGCGACTAGCGGTGGTGAGCAGTTCTTC. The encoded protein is CASRHPATSGGEQFF.

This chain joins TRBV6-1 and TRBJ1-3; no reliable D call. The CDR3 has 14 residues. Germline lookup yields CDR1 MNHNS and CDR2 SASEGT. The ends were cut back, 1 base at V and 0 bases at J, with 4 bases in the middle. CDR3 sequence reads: CASSEGSSGNTIYF. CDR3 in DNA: TGTGCCAGCAGTGAAGGGTCCTCTGGAAACACCATATATTTT.

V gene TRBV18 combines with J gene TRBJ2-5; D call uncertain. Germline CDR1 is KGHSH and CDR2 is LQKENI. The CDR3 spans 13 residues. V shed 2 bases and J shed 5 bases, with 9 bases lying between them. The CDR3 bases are TGTGCCAGCTCACCAGGGTCCAAGGAGACCCAGTACTTC. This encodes CASSPGSKETQYF.

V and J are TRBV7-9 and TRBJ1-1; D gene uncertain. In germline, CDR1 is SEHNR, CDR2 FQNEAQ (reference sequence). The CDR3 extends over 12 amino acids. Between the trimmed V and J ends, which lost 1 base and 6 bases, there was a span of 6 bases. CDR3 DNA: TGTGCCAGCAGCTTAGTGCCCGCTGAAGCTTTCTTT. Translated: CASSLVPAEAFF.

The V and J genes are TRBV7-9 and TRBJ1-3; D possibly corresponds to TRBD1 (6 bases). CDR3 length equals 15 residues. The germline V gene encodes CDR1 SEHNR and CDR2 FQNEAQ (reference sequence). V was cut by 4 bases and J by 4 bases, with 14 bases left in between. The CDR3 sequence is CASSSTGSTGNTIYF. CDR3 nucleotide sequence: TGTGCCAGCAGCTCAACAGGGAGTACGGGAAACACCATATATTTT.

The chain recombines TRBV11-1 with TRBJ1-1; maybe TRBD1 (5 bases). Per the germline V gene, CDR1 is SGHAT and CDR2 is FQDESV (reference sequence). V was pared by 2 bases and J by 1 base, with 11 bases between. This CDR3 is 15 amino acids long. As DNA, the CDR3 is TGTGCCAGCAGCTTATACGGGACGCCGAACACTGAAGCTTTCTTT. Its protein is CASSLYGTPNTEAFF.

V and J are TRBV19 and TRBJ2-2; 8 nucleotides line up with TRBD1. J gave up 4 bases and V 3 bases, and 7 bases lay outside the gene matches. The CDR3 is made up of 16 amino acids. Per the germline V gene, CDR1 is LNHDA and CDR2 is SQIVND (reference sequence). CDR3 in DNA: TGTGCCAGTAGTATCAGGACAGGGTCGGGCACCGGGGAGCTGTTTTTT. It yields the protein CASSIRTGSGTGELFF.

The CDR3 bases are TGTGCCAGCATTCCGACAGGCTCTAACTATGGCTACACCTTC. This encodes CASIPTGSNYGYTF. The chain is built from TRBV6-1 and TRBJ1-2; tentative D call: TRBD1 (6 bases). Trimming took 7 bases from V and 0 from J, leaving 12 bases between them. This CDR3 has 14 amino acids. Germline V gene lookup returns CDR1 MNHNS and CDR2 SASEGT.

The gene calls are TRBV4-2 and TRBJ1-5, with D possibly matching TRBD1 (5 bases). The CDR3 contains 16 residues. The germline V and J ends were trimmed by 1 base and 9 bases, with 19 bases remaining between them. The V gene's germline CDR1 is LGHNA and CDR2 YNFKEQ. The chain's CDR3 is CASSQVVGGDVGPQHF. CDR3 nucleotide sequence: TGTGCCAGCAGCCAAGTGGTGGGGGGAGACGTTGGGCCCCAGCATTTT.

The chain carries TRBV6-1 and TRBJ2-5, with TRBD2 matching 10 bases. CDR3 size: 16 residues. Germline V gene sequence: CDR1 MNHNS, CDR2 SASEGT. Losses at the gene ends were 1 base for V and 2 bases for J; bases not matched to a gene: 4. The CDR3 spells CASSEGLAGKQETQYF. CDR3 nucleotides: TGTGCCAGCAGTGAAGGACTAGCGGGCAAACAAGAGACCCAGTACTTC.

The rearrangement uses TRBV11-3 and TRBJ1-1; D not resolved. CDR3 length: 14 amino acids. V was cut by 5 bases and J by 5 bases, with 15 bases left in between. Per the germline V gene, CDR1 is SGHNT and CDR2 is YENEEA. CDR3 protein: CASSPTADGTEAFF. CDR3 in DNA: TGTGCCAGCAGCCCCACCGCCGACGGGACTGAAGCTTTCTTT.

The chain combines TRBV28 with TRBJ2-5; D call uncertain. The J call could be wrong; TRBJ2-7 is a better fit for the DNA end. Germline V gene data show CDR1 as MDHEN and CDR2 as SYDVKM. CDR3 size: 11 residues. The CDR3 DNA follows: TGTGCCAGCAGTTTAGGGTACGAGCAGTACTTC. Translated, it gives CASSLGYEQYF.

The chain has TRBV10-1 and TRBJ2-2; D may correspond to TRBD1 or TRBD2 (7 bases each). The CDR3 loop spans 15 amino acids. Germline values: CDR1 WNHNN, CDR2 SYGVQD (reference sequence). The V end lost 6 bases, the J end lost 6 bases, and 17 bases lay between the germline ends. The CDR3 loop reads CASSRQGSGSGELFF. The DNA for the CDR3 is TGCGCCAGCAGCAGACAGGGTAGCGGGTCCGGGGAGCTGTTTTTT.

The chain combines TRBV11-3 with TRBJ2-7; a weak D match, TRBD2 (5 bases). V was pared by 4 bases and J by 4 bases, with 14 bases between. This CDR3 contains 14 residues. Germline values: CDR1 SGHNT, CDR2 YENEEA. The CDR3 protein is CASSSQRRRYEQYF. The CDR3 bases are TGTGCCAGCAGCTCTCAACGGAGGCGGTACGAGCAGTACTTC. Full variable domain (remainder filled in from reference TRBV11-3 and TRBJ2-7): EAGVVQSPRYKIIEKKQPVAFWCNPISGHNTLYWYLQNLGQGPELLIRYENEEAVDDSQLPKDRFSAERLKGVDSTLKIQPAELGDSAVYLCASSSQRRRYEQYFGPGTRLTVT.

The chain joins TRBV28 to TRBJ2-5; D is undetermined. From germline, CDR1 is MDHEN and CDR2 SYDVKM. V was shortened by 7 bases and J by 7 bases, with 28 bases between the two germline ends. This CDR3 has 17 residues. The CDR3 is CASTQYVPAKQRRTQYF. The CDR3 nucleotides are TGTGCCAGCACCCAATATGTTCCGGCCAAACAACGTCGGACCCAGTACTTC. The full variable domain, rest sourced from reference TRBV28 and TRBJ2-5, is DVKVTQSSRYLVKRTGEKVFLECVQDMDHENMFWYRQDPGLGLRLIYFSYDVKMKEKGDIPEGYSVSREKKERFSLILESASTNQTSMYLCASTQYVPAKQRRTQYFGPGTRLLVL.

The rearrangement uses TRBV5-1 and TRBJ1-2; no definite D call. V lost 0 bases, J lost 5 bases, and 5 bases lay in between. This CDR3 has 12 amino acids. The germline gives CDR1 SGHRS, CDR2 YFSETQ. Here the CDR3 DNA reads TGCGCCAGCAGCTTGGATGCATATGGCTACACCTTC. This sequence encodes CASSLDAYGYTF.

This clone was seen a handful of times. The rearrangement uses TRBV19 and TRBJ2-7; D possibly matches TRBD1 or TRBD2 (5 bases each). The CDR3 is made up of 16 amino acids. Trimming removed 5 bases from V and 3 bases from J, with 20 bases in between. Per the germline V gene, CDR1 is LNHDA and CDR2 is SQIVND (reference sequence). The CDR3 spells CASSHRGLRGFYEQYF. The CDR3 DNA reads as TGTGCCAGTAGTCACCGGGGTCTTAGGGGTTTCTACGAGCAGTACTTC.

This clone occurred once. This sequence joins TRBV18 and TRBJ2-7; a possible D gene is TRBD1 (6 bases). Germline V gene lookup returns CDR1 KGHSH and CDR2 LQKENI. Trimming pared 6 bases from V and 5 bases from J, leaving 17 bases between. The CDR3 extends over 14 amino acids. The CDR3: CASSPQTAGDEQYF. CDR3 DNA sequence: TGTGCCAGCTCGCCCCAGACCGCAGGGGACGAGCAGTACTTC.

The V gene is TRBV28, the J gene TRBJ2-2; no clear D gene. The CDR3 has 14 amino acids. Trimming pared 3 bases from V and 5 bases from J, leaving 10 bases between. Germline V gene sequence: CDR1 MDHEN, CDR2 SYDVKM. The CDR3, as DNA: TGTGCCAGCAGTTTTTCGCCAGTGACCGGGGAGCTGTTTTTT. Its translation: CASSFSPVTGELFF. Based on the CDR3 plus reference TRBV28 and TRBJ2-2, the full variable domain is DVKVTQSSRYLVKRTGEKVFLECVQDMDHENMFWYRQDPGLGLRLIYFSYDVKMKEKGDIPEGYSVSREKKERFSLILESASTNQTSMYLCASSFSPVTGELFFGEGSRLTVL.

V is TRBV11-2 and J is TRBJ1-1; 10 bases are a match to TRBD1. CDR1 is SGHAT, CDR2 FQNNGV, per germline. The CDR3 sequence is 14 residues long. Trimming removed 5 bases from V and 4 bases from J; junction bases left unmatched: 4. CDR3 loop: CASSLGQGGTEAFF. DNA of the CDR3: TGTGCCAGCAGCCTAGGACAGGGGGGCACTGAAGCTTTCTTT.

In DNA form, the CDR3 reads TGTGCCAGCAGCCCGACAGGGGTGGGCACTGAAGCTTTCTTT. This codes for CASSPTGVGTEAFF. The rearrangement joins TRBV28 to TRBJ1-1, with 8 bases matching TRBD1. Per the germline V gene, CDR1 is MDHEN and CDR2 is SYDVKM. CDR3 length: 14 amino acids. The V and J ends lost 6 bases and 4 bases, in that order; junction bases with no gene match: 7. The whole variable domain, filled in from reference TRBV28 and TRBJ1-1, reads DVKVTQSSRYLVKRTGEKVFLECVQDMDHENMFWYRQDPGLGLRLIYFSYDVKMKEKGDIPEGYSVSREKKERFSLILESASTNQTSMYLCASSPTGVGTEAFFGQGTRLTVV.

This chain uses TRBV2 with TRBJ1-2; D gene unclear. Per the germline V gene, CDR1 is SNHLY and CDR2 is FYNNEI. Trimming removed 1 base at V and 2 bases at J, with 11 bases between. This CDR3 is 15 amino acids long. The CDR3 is CASSEGSGWNYGYTF. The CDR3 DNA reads TGTGCCAGCAGTGAAGGTTCCGGCTGGAACTATGGCTACACCTTC.

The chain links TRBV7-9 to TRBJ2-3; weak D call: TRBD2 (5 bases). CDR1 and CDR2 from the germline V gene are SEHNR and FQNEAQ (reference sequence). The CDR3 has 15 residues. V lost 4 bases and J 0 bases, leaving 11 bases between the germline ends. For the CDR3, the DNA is TGTGCCAGCAGCTCATCCGGGATTAGCACAGATACGCAGTATTTT. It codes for CASSSSGISTDTQYF.

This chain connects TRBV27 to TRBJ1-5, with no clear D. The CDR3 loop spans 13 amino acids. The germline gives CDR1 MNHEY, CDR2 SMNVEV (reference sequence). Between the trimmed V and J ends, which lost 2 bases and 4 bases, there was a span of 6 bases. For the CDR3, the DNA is TGTGCCAGCAGTTTAAGTATTAATCAGCCCCAGCATTTT. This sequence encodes CASSLSINQPQHF.

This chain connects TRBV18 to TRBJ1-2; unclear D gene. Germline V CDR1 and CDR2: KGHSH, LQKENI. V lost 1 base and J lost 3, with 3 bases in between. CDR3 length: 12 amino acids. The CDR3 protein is CASSPQYYGYTF. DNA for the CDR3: TGTGCCAGCTCACCACAATACTATGGCTACACCTTC. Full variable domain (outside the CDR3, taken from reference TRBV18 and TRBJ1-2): NAGVMQNPRHLVRRRGQEARLRCSPMKGHSHVYWYRQLPEEGLKFMVYLQKENIIDESGMPKERFSAEFPKEGPSILRIQQVVRGDSAAYFCASSPQYYGYTFGSGTRLTVV.

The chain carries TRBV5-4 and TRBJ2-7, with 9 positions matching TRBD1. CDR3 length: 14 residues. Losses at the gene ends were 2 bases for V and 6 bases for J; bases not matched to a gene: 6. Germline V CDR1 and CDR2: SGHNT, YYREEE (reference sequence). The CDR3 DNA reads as TGTGCCAGCAGCTTCGCACAGGGGGCGCGCGAGCAGTACTTC. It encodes CASSFAQGAREQYF. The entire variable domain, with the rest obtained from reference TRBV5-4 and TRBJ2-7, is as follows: ETGVTQSPTHLIKTRGQQVTLRCSSQSGHNTVSWYQQALGQGPQFIFQYYREEENGRGNFPPRFSGLQFPNYSSELNVNALELDDSALYLCASSFAQGAREQYFGPGTRLTVT.